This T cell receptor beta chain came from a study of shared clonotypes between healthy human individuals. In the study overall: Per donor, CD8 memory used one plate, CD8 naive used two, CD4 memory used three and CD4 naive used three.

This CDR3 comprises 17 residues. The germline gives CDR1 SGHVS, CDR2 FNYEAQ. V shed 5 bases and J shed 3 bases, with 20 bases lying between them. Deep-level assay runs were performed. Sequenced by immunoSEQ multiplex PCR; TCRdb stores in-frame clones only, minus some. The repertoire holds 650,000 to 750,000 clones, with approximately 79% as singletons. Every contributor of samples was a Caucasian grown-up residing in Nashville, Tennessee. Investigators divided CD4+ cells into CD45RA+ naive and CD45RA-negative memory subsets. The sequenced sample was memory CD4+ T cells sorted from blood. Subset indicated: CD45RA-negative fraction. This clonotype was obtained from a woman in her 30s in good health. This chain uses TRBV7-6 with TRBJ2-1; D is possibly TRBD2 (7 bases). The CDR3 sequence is CASSPPRGAGHYNEQFF. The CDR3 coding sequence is TGTGCCAGCAGCCCTCCCCGGGGGGCGGGACACTACAATGAGCAGTTCTTC. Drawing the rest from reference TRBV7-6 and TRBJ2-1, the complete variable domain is GAGVSQSPRYKVTKRGQDVALRCDPISGHVSLYWYRQALGQGPEFLTYFNYEAQQDKSGLPNDRFSAERPEGSISTLTIQRTEQRDSAMYRCASSPPRGAGHYNEQFFGPGTRLTVL.